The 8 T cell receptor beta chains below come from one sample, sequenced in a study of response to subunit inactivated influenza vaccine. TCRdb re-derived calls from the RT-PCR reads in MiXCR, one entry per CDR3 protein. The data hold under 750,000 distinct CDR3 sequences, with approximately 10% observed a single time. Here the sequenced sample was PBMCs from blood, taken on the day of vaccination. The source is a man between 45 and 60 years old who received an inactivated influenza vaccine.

CDR3 coding DNA: TGTGCCAGCAGCTTAGGGGCAGGGTCGGAGACCCAGTACTTC. As protein: CASSLGAGSETQYF. The chain is built from TRBV7-6 and TRBJ2-5; weak D call: TRBD1 (5 bases). V lost 1 base to trimming and J lost 5 bases, with 11 bases between them. CDR3 length equals 14 residues. From germline, CDR1 is SGHVS and CDR2 FNYEAQ.

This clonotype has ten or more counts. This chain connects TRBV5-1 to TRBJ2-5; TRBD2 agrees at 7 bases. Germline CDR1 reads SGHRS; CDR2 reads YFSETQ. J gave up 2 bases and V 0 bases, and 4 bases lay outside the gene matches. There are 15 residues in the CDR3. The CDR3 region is CASSLALAEQETQYF. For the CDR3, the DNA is TGCGCCAGCAGCTTGGCGCTAGCGGAGCAAGAGACCCAGTACTTC.

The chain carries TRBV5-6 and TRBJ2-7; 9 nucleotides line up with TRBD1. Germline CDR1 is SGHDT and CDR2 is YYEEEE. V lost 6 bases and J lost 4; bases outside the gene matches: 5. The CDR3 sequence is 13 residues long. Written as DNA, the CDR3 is TGTGCCAGCACCTATGGGACAGGGTACGAGCAGTACTTC. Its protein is CASTYGTGYEQYF.

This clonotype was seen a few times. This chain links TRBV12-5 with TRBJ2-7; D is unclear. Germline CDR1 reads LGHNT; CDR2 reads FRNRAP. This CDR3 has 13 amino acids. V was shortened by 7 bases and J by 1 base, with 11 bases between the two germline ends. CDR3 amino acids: CASALDGSYEQYF. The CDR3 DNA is TGTGCTAGTGCCCTTGACGGTTCCTACGAGCAGTACTTC.

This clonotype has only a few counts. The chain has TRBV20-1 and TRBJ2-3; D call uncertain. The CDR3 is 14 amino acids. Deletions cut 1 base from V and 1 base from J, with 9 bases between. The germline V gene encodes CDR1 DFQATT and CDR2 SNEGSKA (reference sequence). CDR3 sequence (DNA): TGCAGTGCTAGAGGGGGTGAGGGCACAGATACGCAGTATTTT. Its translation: CSARGGEGTDTQYF.

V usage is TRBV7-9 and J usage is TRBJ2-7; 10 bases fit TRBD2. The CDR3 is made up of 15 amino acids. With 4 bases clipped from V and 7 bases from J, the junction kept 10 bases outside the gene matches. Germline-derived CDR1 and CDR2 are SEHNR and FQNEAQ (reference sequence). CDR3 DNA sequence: TGTGCCAGCAGCTCGATACTAGCGGGATTTGGTGAGCAGTACTTC. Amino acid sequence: CASSSILAGFGEQYF.

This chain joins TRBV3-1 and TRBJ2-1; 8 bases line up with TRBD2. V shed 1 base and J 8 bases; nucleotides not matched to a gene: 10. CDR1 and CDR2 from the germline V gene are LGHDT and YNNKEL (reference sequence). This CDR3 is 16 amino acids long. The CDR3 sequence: CASSQVLLAGGDEQFF. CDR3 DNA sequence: TGTGCCAGCAGCCAAGTTCTCCTGGCGGGGGGCGATGAGCAGTTCTTC.

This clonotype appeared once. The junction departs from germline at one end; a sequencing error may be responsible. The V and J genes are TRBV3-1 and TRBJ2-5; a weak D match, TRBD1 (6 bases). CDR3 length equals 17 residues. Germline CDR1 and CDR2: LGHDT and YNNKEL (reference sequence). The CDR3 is CASTQFRDSGTQETHYF. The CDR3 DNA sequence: TGTGCCAGCACCCAATTCCGCGACTCAGGGACACAAGAGACCCACTACTTC.